The 21 T cell receptor beta chains presented below share a single source sample, sequenced in a study of vaccination and CD4 T cells after COVID-19. These receptors lack a known antigen. Once obtained from cultured CD4+ T cells, the DNA was sequenced using the Oncomine TCR Beta short-read assay. TCRdb re-derived calls from the PCR reads in MiXCR, one entry per CDR3 protein. The table has under 2,500 distinct CDR3 sequences, 27% seen once. Described treatment: approximately 10-day PBMC culture with coronavirus spike peptide pools or control peptides (ViraFEST assay). The sequencing here drew on CD4+ T cells from blood, cultured in vitro, taken after SARS-CoV-2 vaccination. The receptors derive from a human donor who had recovered from COVID-19.

The chain uses TRBV4-3 and TRBJ1-1; weak D call: TRBD1 (5 bases). Per the germline V gene, CDR1 is LGHNA and CDR2 is YSLEER. The CDR3 spans 16 residues. V dropped 3 bases and J dropped 6 bases, with 20 bases sitting between them. The CDR3 coding sequence is TGCGCCAGCAGCCAGGAGAGGGACGGCCATAACTCTGAAGCTTTCTTT. It yields the protein CASSQERDGHNSEAFF.

By share of the sample, this clonotype is medium-sized (0.01 to 0.1%). The chain couples TRBV19 to TRBJ2-1; 11 bases align to TRBD2. Per the germline V gene, CDR1 is LNHDA and CDR2 is SQIVND (reference sequence). Trimming at V came to 7 bases and at J to 7 bases, leaving 9 bases not matched to a gene. This CDR3 spans 15 amino acids. In DNA form, the CDR3 reads TGTGCCAGTAAGACTGCTAGCGGGGGGACTAATGAGCAGTTCTTC. It is translated as CASKTASGGTNEQFF.

In this sample, this clonotype is medium-sized. This chain joins TRBV7-9 and TRBJ1-2, with no clear D. Trimming left V 2 bases short and J 2 bases short, with 6 bases between. The CDR3 totals 13 residues. Germline CDR1 and CDR2: SEHNR and FQNEAQ (reference sequence). Written as DNA, the CDR3 is TGTGCCAGCAGCTTAAGGACCAACTATGGCTACACCTTC. It is translated as CASSLRTNYGYTF.

The chain recombines TRBV28 with TRBJ2-6; D gene uncertain. Between the trimmed V and J ends, which lost 8 bases and 0 bases, there was a span of 26 bases. Looked up from germline, CDR1 is MDHEN and CDR2 is SYDVKM. CDR3 length: 20 amino acids. As DNA, the CDR3 is TGTGCCAGCGGAAGACCCCCCTCTGGGTGGGGATACTCTGGGGCCAACGTCCTGACTTTC. Translated, it gives CASGRPPSGWGYSGANVLTF.

The V call is TRBV29-1, the J call TRBJ2-3, with unresolved D. CDR1 is SQVTM and CDR2 is ANQGSEA in the germline V gene. This CDR3 spans 12 amino acids. Trimming stripped 6 bases from V and 5 bases from J, with 12 bases between. CDR3 amino acids: CSVDLQGDTQYF. The CDR3 nucleotides are TGCAGCGTGGACCTTCAAGGAGATACGCAGTATTTT.

For the CDR3, the DNA is TGTGCCATCAGGACAGGGGGCTATGGCTACACCTTC. Protein: CAIRTGGYGYTF. J is TRBJ1-2 and V is TRBV10-3, with 9 bases aligning to TRBD1. Trimming at V came to 6 bases and at J to 4 bases, leaving 0 bases not matched to a gene. Germline V gene data show CDR1 as ENHRY and CDR2 as SYGVKD. The CDR3 is 12 residues long.

The chain employs TRBV6-2 or TRBV6-3 and TRBJ1-1, with D unresolved. The germline V and J ends were trimmed by 11 bases and 1 base, with 14 bases remaining between them. Germline V gives CDR1 MNHEY, CDR2 SVGEGT. The CDR3 loop spans 13 amino acids. The CDR3 loop is CAGRGSWNTEAFF. The CDR3 bases are TGTGCCGGGAGAGGGTCATGGAACACTGAAGCTTTCTTT.

This clonotype is deemed large. The chain is built from TRBV6-1 and TRBJ1-5; TRBD1 is a possible D gene (5 bases). Germline V gives CDR1 MNHNS, CDR2 SASEGT. CDR3 length: 18 residues. Trimming stripped 4 bases from V and 3 bases from J, with 22 bases between. CDR3 protein: CASSAQGEGLAPNQPQHF. CDR3 sequence (DNA): TGTGCCAGCAGTGCACAAGGGGAGGGGTTAGCCCCCAATCAGCCCCAGCATTTT.

This clonotype is labeled medium-sized. The chain combines TRBV20-1 with TRBJ2-1; a possible D gene is TRBD2 (6 bases). Trimming removed 0 bases from V and 7 bases from J, with 13 bases in between. This CDR3 comprises 14 residues. Germline V gene lookup returns CDR1 DFQATT and CDR2 SNEGSKA (reference sequence). For the CDR3, the DNA is TGCAGTGCTAGAGATCTCGGGGGTAGTAATGAGCAGTTCTTC. Its translation: CSARDLGGSNEQFF.

The V gene is TRBV4-1, the J gene TRBJ1-5; 9 bases match TRBD1. In germline, CDR1 is MGHRA, CDR2 YSYEKL. The junction had 7 bases not matched to a gene; V was cut back by 4 bases and J by 3 bases. The CDR3 is 16 amino acids. The CDR3 region is CASSPPDRGNNQPQHF. CDR3 nucleotides: TGCGCCAGCAGCCCCCCGGACAGGGGAAACAATCAGCCCCAGCATTTT.

In its sample, this clonotype is medium-sized. This chain connects TRBV27 to TRBJ2-1; unclear D gene. CDR1 is MNHEY, CDR2 SMNVEV, per germline (reference sequence). V was clipped by 7 bases and J by 0 bases, with 4 bases between them. This CDR3 has 12 residues. The DNA for the CDR3 is TGTGCCAGCACCAGCTCCTACAATGAGCAGTTCTTC. Translation: CASTSSYNEQFF.

This clonotype has a handful of counts. J is TRBJ2-1 and V is TRBV19; 7 nucleotides align to TRBD2. V shed 3 bases and J 3 bases; nucleotides not matched to a gene: 5. CDR1 and CDR2 from the germline V gene are LNHDA and SQIVND (reference sequence). The CDR3 is 15 amino acids. Here the CDR3 DNA reads TGTGCCAGTAGTATTTGGTCGGGGGGCTACAATGAGCAGTTCTTC. Translation: CASSIWSGGYNEQFF.

Regarding this clonotype: The CDR3 carries no conserved terminal phenylalanine or tryptophan, so it likely arises from a read error. The rearrangement uses TRBV6-5 and TRBJ2-4; possibly TRBD1 for D (5 bases). Looked up from germline, CDR1 is MNHEY and CDR2 is SVGAGI. The CDR3 loop spans 17 amino acids. V lost 0 bases and J lost 0, with 12 bases in between. CDR3 DNA sequence: TGTGCCAGCAGTTACTCGATCGGACACGGAGCCAAAAACATTCAGTACGTC. It encodes CASSYSIGHGAKNIQYV.

By share, this clonotype counts as medium-sized. V gene TRBV25-1 combines with J gene TRBJ1-1; no clear D gene. V was cut by 8 bases and J by 6 bases, with 16 bases left in between. The CDR3 consists of 13 residues. CDR1 is MGHDK, CDR2 SYGVNS, per germline. CDR3 loop: CASPKGTSSEAFF. As DNA, the CDR3 is TGTGCCAGCCCAAAGGGAACGTCCTCTGAAGCTTTCTTT.

On this clonotype: One base away lies a much larger clone, so this may be a sequencing read error. The chain employs TRBV20-1 and TRBJ1-5; a weak D match, TRBD1 (5 bases). V gave up 0 bases and J gave up 6 bases, with 15 bases separating them. The CDR3 is 15 residues long. The germline V gene has CDR1 DFQATT and CDR2 SNEGSKA (reference sequence). The CDR3 loop reads CSARDPGKGSQPQHF. CDR3 in DNA: TGCAGTGCTAGAGACCCAGGGAAGGGGAGTCAGCCCCAGCATTTT.

This chain uses TRBV6-2 or TRBV6-3 with TRBJ1-2; no clear D. Germline CDR1 reads MNHEY; CDR2 reads SVGEGT. V gave up 6 bases and J gave up 8 bases, with 19 bases separating them. This CDR3 is built from 14 residues. CDR3 amino acids: CASSPLYGLRGYTF. The CDR3, as DNA: TGTGCCAGCAGCCCCTTATATGGGTTGAGGGGCTACACCTTC.

By proportion, this clonotype is medium-sized. J is TRBJ2-7 and V is TRBV7-2, with D unresolved. Germline V gives CDR1 SGHTA, CDR2 FQGNSA. The CDR3 runs 11 residues. The V and J ends lost 4 bases and 7 bases respectively, with 8 bases between them. This chain's CDR3 is CASSSSWEQYF. The CDR3 DNA is TGTGCCAGCAGCTCATCTTGGGAGCAGTACTTC.

By frequency in the sample, this clonotype is large. V gene TRBV6-1 combines with J gene TRBJ1-2; the match to TRBD1 covers 11 bases. The germline V gene has CDR1 MNHNS and CDR2 SASEGT. The CDR3 consists of 14 residues. The trim removed 6 bases at V and 5 bases at J, leaving 5 bases unmatched. The CDR3 nucleotides read TGTGCCAGCAGAGAGGGACAGGGGGGATATGGCTACACCTTC. Protein: CASREGQGGYGYTF.

The rearrangement uses TRBV19 and TRBJ2-7; 7 positions agree with TRBD1. The CDR3 spans 16 residues. Germline lookup yields CDR1 LNHDA and CDR2 SQIVND (reference sequence). With V trimmed by 4 bases and J by 3 bases, 12 bases remained unmatched. The CDR3 is CASSTGQLGRGYEQYF. In DNA, the CDR3 is TGTGCCAGTAGTACGGGACAGCTGGGCCGGGGCTACGAGCAGTACTTC.

The sample holds a few counts of this clonotype. J is TRBJ2-4 and V is TRBV20-1, with a possible D match to TRBD2 (6 bases). This CDR3 contains 14 residues. Trimming took 2 bases from V and 7 from J, leaving 15 bases between them. Per germline, CDR1 DFQATT and CDR2 SNEGSKA (reference sequence). In nucleotides, the CDR3 is TGCAGTGCTAGAAGGGCGGGGACTCTGAACATTCAGTACTTC. Translating gives CSARRAGTLNIQYF.

This sequence joins TRBV12-3 or TRBV12-4 and TRBJ2-7; no firm D call. Between the trimmed V and J ends, which lost 5 bases and 3 bases, there was a span of 11 bases. The length of the CDR3 is 13 residues. For the CDR3, the DNA is TGTGCCAGCAGTGGGCGTCCCCTCTACGAGCAGTACTTC. It specifies CASSGRPLYEQYF.